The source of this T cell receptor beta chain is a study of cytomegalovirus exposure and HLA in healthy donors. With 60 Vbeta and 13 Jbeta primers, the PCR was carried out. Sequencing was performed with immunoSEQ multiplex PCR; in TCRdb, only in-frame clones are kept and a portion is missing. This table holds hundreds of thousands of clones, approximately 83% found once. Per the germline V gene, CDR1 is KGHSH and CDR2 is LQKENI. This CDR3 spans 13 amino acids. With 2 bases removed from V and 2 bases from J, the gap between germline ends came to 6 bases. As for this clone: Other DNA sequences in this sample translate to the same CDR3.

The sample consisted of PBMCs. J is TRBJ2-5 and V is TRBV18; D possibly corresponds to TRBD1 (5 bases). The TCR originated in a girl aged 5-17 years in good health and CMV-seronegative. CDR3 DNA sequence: TGTGCCAGCTCACCAAACAGGCAAGAGACCCAGTACTTC. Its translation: CASSPNRQETQYF.